This T cell receptor beta chain emerged from a study of beta chain features in type 1 diabetes. Overall study context: On cell yields, gender and age, patients and healthy donors were similar.

Remarks on this clone: Its antigen is not identified.

Every isolated RNA sample was fully reverse transcribed, so sequencing captured expressed TCRB transcripts. Produced via immunoSEQ multiplex PCR; TCRdb's table is partial and in-frame only. The sample lists about 25,000 clones; about 63% were seen once. Germline-derived CDR1 and CDR2 are SGHTA and FQGNSA. The trim removed 4 bases at V and 0 bases at J, leaving 8 bases unmatched. The CDR3 is made up of 16 amino acids. General observations from the study: Shortening of TCRB CDR3s, moderate but significant, appeared in all four CD4+ subsets of Type 1 diabetes patients. Sequencing the cDNA could make cells with high TCR expression show up more than they should.

The TCR sequence derives from a woman aged 40 to 50 with type 1 diabetes. Source material: stem cell memory CD4+ T cells from blood. The J gene is TRBJ1-1, the V gene TRBV7-2; 7 bases are shared with TRBD1. CDR3 sequence: CASSSRQGPMNTEAFF. Here the CDR3 DNA reads TGTGCCAGCAGCTCCCGACAGGGTCCTATGAACACTGAAGCTTTCTTT.